Listed here is a single TCR beta chain. The target antigen is unknown. Upon completion of 10 to 11 days in culture, CD4+ T cells were isolated. These data originate in a study of vaccination effects on CD4 cells after COVID-19. At the level of the study: All study participants received two doses of BNT162b2 or mRNA-1273 vaccine. Researchers reported culturing a few million PBMC in each well, adding around 9.6 IU/ml IL-2 and roughly 10 ug/ml peptides. Study-level findings and limits: There were few convalescent patients in the study and no early post-infection timepoints. Clones induced by infection and by vaccine showed marked clonal contraction late after vaccination.

The CDR3 is made up of 18 amino acids. CDR1 is WNHNN, CDR2 SYGVQD, per germline (reference sequence). The germline V and J ends were trimmed by 0 bases and 0 bases, with 18 bases remaining between them. Assay used: immunoSEQ multiplex PCR; TCRdb lists only in-frame clones, some missing. The sample has under 30,000 clones, 50% to 70% seen once. The TCR comes from a human donor who received a COVID-19 vaccine. V usage is TRBV10-1 and J usage is TRBJ2-7, with D perhaps assigned TRBD1 or TRBD2 (5 bases each). This specimen consisted of CD4+ T cells from PBMCs cultured without peptide, obtained before COVID-19 vaccination. Here the CDR3 DNA reads TGCGCCAGCAGTGAGTCGAAAACGTTGGGGGAGCCCTCCTACGAGCAGTACTTC. Protein sequence: CASSESKTLGEPSYEQYF.